The 29 T cell receptor beta chains in this list originate from one sample, sequenced in a study of T-cell reconstitution after alpha-beta-depleted transplantation in children. Preparing the TCRbeta library involved the use of unique molecular identifiers. Using its own MiXCR run on the PCR reads, TCRdb lists one record per CDR3 protein. Seen here are 17,000 or so distinct CDR3 sequences, around 11% observed once, and the top ten hold under 75%. The sample here was PBMCs, mostly from graft donor cells, taken 180 days after TCRalphabeta/CD19-depleted stem cell transplant. The receptors come from a boy under two years old who had a stem cell transplant for Wiskott-Aldrich syndrome, so the T cells may come from the graft donor.

CDR3 nucleotides: TGCGCCAGCAGCCAAGAAGCTGGCGGGAGGGACGTGACAGATACGCAGTATTTT. Its translation is CASSQEAGGRDVTDTQYF. This chain joins TRBV4-3 and TRBJ2-3; 9 bases align to TRBD2. The germline gives CDR1 LGHNA, CDR2 YSLEER. The CDR3 totals 18 residues. J gave up 3 bases and V 0 bases, and 10 bases lay outside the gene matches.

About this clonotype: Possible read error: a much larger clone is one base away. V is TRBV7-9 and J is TRBJ1-6, with D possibly TRBD1 on 6 matching bases. V was cut by 2 bases and J by 5 bases, with 16 bases left in between. CDR3 length equals 17 residues. Germline CDR1 reads SEHNR; CDR2 reads FQNEAQ (reference sequence). CDR3 amino acids: CASSLIGGTPDNSPLHF. The CDR3 bases are TGTGCCAGCAGCTTAATAGGGGGGACACCAGATAATTCACCCCTCCACTTT.

Within the sample, this clonotype is medium-sized. The rearrangement joins TRBV5-8 to TRBJ1-1, with 8 bases matching TRBD1. V was clipped by 7 bases and J by 1 base; unmatched bases: 3. CDR3 size: 13 residues. Germline CDR1 and CDR2: SGHTS and YDEGEE. The CDR3 bases are TGTGCCAGCCCAGGGGGCGAGAACACTGAAGCTTTCTTT. Protein sequence: CASPGGENTEAFF.

The table lists this clonotype with many counts. J is TRBJ2-2 and V is TRBV20-1, with D uncertain. CDR1 and CDR2 (germline): DFQATT, SNEGSKA (reference sequence). Trimming pared 7 bases from V and 4 bases from J, leaving 16 bases between. This CDR3 is built from 14 residues. The CDR3 region is CSGSGLGGTGELFF. CDR3 DNA sequence: TGCAGTGGGTCCGGGCTAGGTGGCACCGGGGAGCTGTTTTTT.

In the case of this clonotype: Given a much more abundant clone one base away, this may be a read error. The chain combines TRBV4-2 with TRBJ1-1; a possible D gene is TRBD1 (6 bases). Germline loops: CDR1 LGHNA, CDR2 YNFKEQ. This CDR3 comprises 15 residues. The CDR3 DNA reads TGTGCCATCAGCCCCTACAGGGAACTGAACACTGAAGCTTTCTTT. Translating it yields CAISPYRELNTEAFF.

This clonotype was picked up many times. J is TRBJ2-2 and V is TRBV5-1; TRBD2 matches 9 bases. Germline V gene lookup returns CDR1 SGHRS and CDR2 YFSETQ. The CDR3 sequence is 15 residues long. V lost 4 bases to trimming and J lost 7 bases; unmatched junction nucleotides: 8. The chain's CDR3 is CASSGGLAENGELFF. CDR3 DNA sequence: TGCGCCAGCAGCGGGGGACTAGCAGAAAACGGGGAGCTGTTTTTT.

This clonotype was observed many times. CDR3 loop: CSARPGQFNSPLHF. CDR3 in DNA: TGCAGTGCTAGACCAGGACAGTTTAATTCACCCCTCCACTTT. V usage is TRBV20-1 and J usage is TRBJ1-6; a possible D gene is TRBD1 (6 bases). V gave up 2 bases and J gave up 6 bases, with 11 bases separating them. CDR3 size: 14 residues. Germline V gives CDR1 DFQATT, CDR2 SNEGSKA (reference sequence).

V usage is TRBV18 and J usage is TRBJ2-7; tentative D call: TRBD2 (6 bases). The germline gives CDR1 KGHSH, CDR2 LQKENI. The CDR3 covers 14 residues. Trimming took 3 bases from V and 3 from J, leaving 12 bases between them. CDR3 bases: TGTGCCAGCTCACCGGGTCGGGAGTACTACGAGCAGTACTTC. Amino acid sequence: CASSPGREYYEQYF.

The genes are TRBV20-1 and TRBJ1-1; perhaps TRBD1 as D (6 bases). This CDR3 comprises 13 residues. V was trimmed by 0 bases and J by 5 bases, leaving 10 bases between them. Germline V gene lookup returns CDR1 DFQATT and CDR2 SNEGSKA (reference sequence). Here the CDR3 reads CSAREGGPTEAFF. Written as DNA, the CDR3 is TGCAGTGCTAGAGAGGGGGGCCCTACTGAAGCTTTCTTT.

The chain has TRBV28 and TRBJ1-1, with a possible D match to TRBD1 (5 bases). The CDR3 is 17 amino acids. V lost 5 bases and J lost 6, with 25 bases in between. CDR1 and CDR2 from the germline V gene are MDHEN and SYDVKM. The DNA of the CDR3 is TGTGCCAGCAGTCGAGGCAGGGTTGGGGGAACAAGGGCTGAAGCTTTCTTT. Encoded protein: CASSRGRVGGTRAEAFF.

The CDR3 DNA follows: TGCAGTGCTAGTCCTCCTAGCGGGAGGGGCGAGCAGTACTTC. Encoded protein: CSASPPSGRGEQYF. The V call is TRBV20-1, the J call TRBJ2-7; TRBD2 agrees at 12 bases. In germline, CDR1 is DFQATT, CDR2 SNEGSKA (reference sequence). V was pared by 3 bases and J by 6 bases, with 6 bases of the junction left unmatched. The CDR3 is 14 amino acids.

The chain employs TRBV5-1 and TRBJ2-7; 14 bases are shared with TRBD2. Germline CDR1 reads SGHRS; CDR2 reads YFSETQ. This CDR3 comprises 17 residues. With V trimmed by 4 bases and J by 4 bases, 10 bases remained unmatched. In DNA form, the CDR3 reads TGCGCCAGCAGCCCAGTCCCGGGACTAGCGGGAGTTTACGAGCAGTACTTC. Amino acid sequence: CASSPVPGLAGVYEQYF.

The table lists this clonotype with a few counts. The chain uses TRBV5-1 and TRBJ1-5; 10 bases are a match to TRBD1. Germline-derived CDR1 and CDR2 are SGHRS and YFSETQ. V lost 0 bases and J lost 3; bases outside the gene matches: 9. CDR3 length: 18 residues. The CDR3 DNA reads TGCGCCAGCAGCTTGGCCGACAGGGGGCTAGGCACCAATCAGCCCCAGCATTTT. Amino acid sequence: CASSLADRGLGTNQPQHF.

This clonotype has ten or more counts. The V and J genes are TRBV6-2 or TRBV6-3 and TRBJ1-2, with 7 bases fitting TRBD1. Germline V gives CDR1 MNHEY, CDR2 SVGEGT. Losses at the gene ends were 5 bases for V and 6 bases for J; bases not matched to a gene: 9. The CDR3 runs to 14 residues. CDR3 nucleotide sequence: TGTGCCAGCAGTCACACAAGGGGGCAGCATGGCTACACCTTC. Protein: CASSHTRGQHGYTF.

This chain uses TRBV20-1 with TRBJ2-1; D uncertain. The V gene's germline CDR1 is DFQATT and CDR2 SNEGSKA (reference sequence). The CDR3 runs to 11 residues. The V gene lost 3 bases and the J gene lost 5 bases, with 5 bases spanning the gap. For the CDR3, the DNA is TGCAGTGCTAGTGATAACAATGAGCAGTTCTTC. This codes for CSASDNNEQFF.

This clonotype was picked up a small number of times. CDR3 residues: CASSQERNRGGEQYF. In DNA, the CDR3 is TGTGCCAGCAGCCAAGAACGCAACAGGGGAGGCGAGCAGTACTTC. The chain combines TRBV3-1 with TRBJ2-7, with a weak D call TRBD1 (7 bases). Germline V gene data show CDR1 as LGHDT and CDR2 as YNNKEL (reference sequence). V was shortened by 0 bases and J by 6 bases, with 15 bases between the two germline ends. This CDR3 contains 15 residues.

This clonotype has at least ten counts. The chain recombines TRBV6-1 with TRBJ1-3; D is possibly TRBD1 (6 bases). The length of the CDR3 is 14 residues. The germline V and J ends were trimmed by 5 bases and 4 bases, with 12 bases remaining between them. Germline V lookup: CDR1 MNHNS, CDR2 SASEGT. CDR3 loop: CASSLIGQGNTIYF. Here the CDR3 DNA reads TGTGCCAGCAGTCTCATCGGACAGGGAAACACCATATATTTT.

By proportion, this clonotype is medium-sized. The chain recombines TRBV7-9 with TRBJ2-7; D gene ambiguous. Germline V CDR1 and CDR2: SEHNR, FQNEAQ (reference sequence). Trimming took 5 bases from V and 3 from J, leaving 5 bases between them. The CDR3 totals 11 residues. The CDR3: CASSLNYEQYF. In DNA form, the CDR3 reads TGTGCCAGCAGCCTTAACTACGAGCAGTACTTC.

J is TRBJ2-7 and V is TRBV29-1, with 7 bases lining up with TRBD2. The CDR3 runs 13 residues. From germline, CDR1 is SQVTM and CDR2 ANQGSEA. V shed 6 bases and J 2 bases; nucleotides not matched to a gene: 7. The DNA of the CDR3 is TGCAGCGTGCAACGCGGGGGAGCCTACGAGCAGTACTTC. It is translated as CSVQRGGAYEQYF.

The chain has TRBV28 and TRBJ2-7; 7 bases fit TRBD1. This CDR3 has 14 amino acids. Germline CDR1 is MDHEN and CDR2 is SYDVKM. V shed 10 bases, J shed 3 bases, and the junction held 12 bases outside the gene matches. In DNA, the CDR3 is TGTGCCATGGGCTCCGGACAGGAACTCTACGAGCAGTACTTC. This gives the protein CAMGSGQELYEQYF.

This clonotype qualifies as medium-sized. V usage is TRBV7-9 and J usage is TRBJ2-5, with a tentative D call TRBD1 (6 bases). Looked up from germline, CDR1 is SEHNR and CDR2 is FQNEAQ (reference sequence). Trimming left V 4 bases short and J 2 bases short, with 17 bases between. This CDR3 spans 16 amino acids. CDR3 protein: CASSSTKTGPQETQYF. The CDR3, as DNA: TGTGCCAGCAGCTCCACGAAAACAGGGCCACAAGAGACCCAGTACTTC.

This clonotype has only a few counts. The chain couples TRBV7-9 to TRBJ1-3, with D possibly TRBD1 on 5 matching bases. Trimming stripped 3 bases from V and 4 bases from J, with 13 bases between. CDR1 and CDR2 from the germline V gene are SEHNR and FQNEAQ (reference sequence). The CDR3 loop spans 15 amino acids. In DNA form, the CDR3 reads TGTGCCAGCAGCTTTGGGACCAGGCTGGGAAACACCATATATTTT. Its translation is CASSFGTRLGNTIYF.

This clonotype has a handful of counts. This chain uses TRBV4-1 with TRBJ2-3; 11 positions match TRBD2. This CDR3 contains 15 residues. With 4 bases clipped from V and 0 bases from J, the junction kept 0 bases outside the gene matches. The V gene's germline CDR1 is MGHRA and CDR2 YSYEKL. DNA of the CDR3: TGCGCCAGCAGCCGGACTAGCGGGAGCACAGATACGCAGTATTTT. Translation gives CASSRTSGSTDTQYF.

This chain links TRBV15 with TRBJ1-4; D perhaps matches TRBD1 (6 bases). The V gene lost 0 bases and the J gene lost 6 bases, with 8 bases spanning the gap. Germline CDR1 LNHNV, CDR2 YYDKDF (reference sequence). The CDR3 contains 14 residues. The CDR3 loop reads CATSRDQGHEKLFF. For the CDR3, the DNA is TGTGCCACCAGCAGAGATCAGGGGCATGAAAAACTGTTTTTT.

Ten or more counts support this clonotype. The V and J genes are TRBV7-9 and TRBJ2-7; the D is unclear. CDR1 is SEHNR and CDR2 is FQNEAQ in the germline V gene (reference sequence). This CDR3 contains 14 residues. Deletions cut 5 bases from V and 7 bases from J, with 18 bases between. CDR3 nucleotides: TGTGCCAGCAGCCAGGACGGCGCTCTCGGGGAGCAGTACTTC. This sequence encodes CASSQDGALGEQYF.

This clonotype was seen only once. V usage is TRBV3-1 and J usage is TRBJ2-1; 11 nucleotides match TRBD2. Trimming removed 5 bases from V and 10 bases from J; junction bases left unmatched: 10. The germline gives CDR1 LGHDT, CDR2 YNNKEL (reference sequence). The CDR3 runs 15 residues. This chain's CDR3 is CASSKLAGGPLEQFF. The CDR3 DNA sequence: TGTGCCAGCAGCAAATTAGCGGGAGGGCCGTTAGAGCAGTTCTTC.

This clonotype was observed many times. The chain has TRBV19 and TRBJ2-1, with TRBD2 matching over 9 bases. V dropped 7 bases and J dropped 0; count of bases not matched to a gene: 7. Germline-derived CDR1 and CDR2 are LNHDA and SQIVND (reference sequence). The CDR3 extends over 16 amino acids. CDR3 in amino acids: CASKLAGTISYNEQFF. The CDR3 DNA reads TGTGCCAGTAAACTAGCGGGTACAATCTCCTACAATGAGCAGTTCTTC.

This clonotype was picked up one time. The V and J genes are TRBV4-2 and TRBJ2-5, with TRBD2 matching over 9 bases. The CDR3 is made up of 17 amino acids. Germline V CDR1 and CDR2: LGHNA, YNFKEQ. Trimming cost V 1 base and J 1 base; bases outside gene matches: 7. As DNA, the CDR3 is TGTGCCAGCAGCCAAGGGGGTAGCGGGGGCAGCCAAGAGACCCAGTACTTC. Its protein is CASSQGGSGGSQETQYF.

This clonotype showed up just a few times. The chain couples TRBV20-1 to TRBJ2-2; TRBD1 aligns across 9 bases. Germline values: CDR1 DFQATT, CDR2 SNEGSKA (reference sequence). Unmatched junction bases numbered 3, after V lost 4 bases and J lost 0 bases. The CDR3 contains 15 residues. For the CDR3, the DNA is TGCAGTGCTATCCGGGACAGGGCGAACACCGGGGAGCTGTTTTTT. This codes for CSAIRDRANTGELFF.